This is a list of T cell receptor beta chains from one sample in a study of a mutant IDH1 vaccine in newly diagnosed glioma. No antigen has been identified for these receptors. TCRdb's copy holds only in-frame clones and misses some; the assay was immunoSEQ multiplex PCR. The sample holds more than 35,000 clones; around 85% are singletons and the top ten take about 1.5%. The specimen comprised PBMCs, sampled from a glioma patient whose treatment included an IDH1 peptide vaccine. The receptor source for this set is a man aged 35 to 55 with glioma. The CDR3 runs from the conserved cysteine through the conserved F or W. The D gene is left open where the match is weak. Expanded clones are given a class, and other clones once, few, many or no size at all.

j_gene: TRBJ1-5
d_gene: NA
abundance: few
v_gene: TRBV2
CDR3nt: TGTGCCAGCAGTGTAGGGTCCGATAGCAATCAGCCCCAGCATTTT
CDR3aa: CASSVGSDSNQPQHF

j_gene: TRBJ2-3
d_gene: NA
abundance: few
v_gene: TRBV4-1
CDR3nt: TGCGCCAGCAGCCAAGTCATCTTTGCGGGGAGGACAGATACGCAGTATTTT
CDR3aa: CASSQVIFAGRTDTQYF

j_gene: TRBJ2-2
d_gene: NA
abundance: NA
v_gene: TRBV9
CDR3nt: TGTGCCAGCAGCACGAGCTTAAGGGCCGGGGAGCTGTTTTTT
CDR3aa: CASSTSLRAGELFF

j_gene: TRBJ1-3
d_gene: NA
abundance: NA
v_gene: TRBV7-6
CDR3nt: TGTGCCAGCATCGCGGGGGTCTCCGGTGGAAACACCATATATTTT
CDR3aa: CASIAGVSGGNTIYF

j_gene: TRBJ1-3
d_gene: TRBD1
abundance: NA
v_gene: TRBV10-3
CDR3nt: TGTGCCATCAGTGGCCAACAGGGGTTCTCTGGAAACACCATATATTTT
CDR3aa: CAISGQQGFSGNTIYF

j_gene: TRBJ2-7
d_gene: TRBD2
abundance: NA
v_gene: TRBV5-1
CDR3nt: TGCGCCAGCGCTCCTCTGACTAGCGGGAGCTACGAGCAGTACTTC
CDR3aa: CASAPLTSGSYEQYF

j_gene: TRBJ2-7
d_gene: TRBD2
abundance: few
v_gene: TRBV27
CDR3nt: TGTGCCAGCAGTTTATGGAGCGGGAGCCGAAACGAGCAGTACTTC
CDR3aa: CASSLWSGSRNEQYF

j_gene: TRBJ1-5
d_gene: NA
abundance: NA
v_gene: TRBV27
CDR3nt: TGTGCCAGCAGTTTAAAGGGTTTGCCTAGCAATCAGCCCCAGCATTTT
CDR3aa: CASSLKGLPSNQPQHF

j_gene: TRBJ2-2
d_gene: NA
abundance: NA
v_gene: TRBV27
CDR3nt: TGTGCCAGCAGTTTATTTTCGGCAGGGCCCAACACCGGGGAGCTGTTTTTT
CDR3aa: CASSLFSAGPNTGELFF

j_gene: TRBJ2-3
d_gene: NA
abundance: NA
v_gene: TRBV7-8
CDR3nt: TGTGCCAGCAGCTTAGGGTCCGGGGATACGCAGTATTTT
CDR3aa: CASSLGSGDTQYF

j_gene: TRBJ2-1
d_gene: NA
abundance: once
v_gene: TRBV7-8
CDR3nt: TGTGCCAGCAGCTCCGCGGGACTGACAGAGCATGAGCAGTTCTTC
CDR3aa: CASSSAGLTEHEQFF

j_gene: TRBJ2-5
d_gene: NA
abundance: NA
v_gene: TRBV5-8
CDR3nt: TGTGCCAGCAGTCGGACCTTCGGCCAAGAGACCCAGTACTTC
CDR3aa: CASSRTFGQETQYF

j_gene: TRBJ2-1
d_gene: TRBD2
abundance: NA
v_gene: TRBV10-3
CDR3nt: TGTGCCATCAGGGGACTAGCGGACCTTGGTGAGCAGTTCTTC
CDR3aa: CAIRGLADLGEQFF

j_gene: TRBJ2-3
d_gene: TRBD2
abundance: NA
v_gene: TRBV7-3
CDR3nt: TGTGCCAGCAGCCCGCCTAGCGGGAGGCCTACAGATACGCAGTATTTT
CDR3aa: CASSPPSGRPTDTQYF

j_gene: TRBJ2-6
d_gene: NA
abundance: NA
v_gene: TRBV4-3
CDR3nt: TGCGCCAGCAGCCTGGGATTTGGGGCCAACGTCCTGACTTTC
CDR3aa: CASSLGFGANVLTF

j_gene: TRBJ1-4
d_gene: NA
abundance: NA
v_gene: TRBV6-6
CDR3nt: TGTGCCAGGGGGGAAAAACTGTTTTTT
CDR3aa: CARGEKLFF

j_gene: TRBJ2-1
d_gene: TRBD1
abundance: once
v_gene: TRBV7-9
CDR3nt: TGTGCCAGCAGCTTCCCGGGACAGGGGGACAATGAGCAGTTCTTC
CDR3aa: CASSFPGQGDNEQFF

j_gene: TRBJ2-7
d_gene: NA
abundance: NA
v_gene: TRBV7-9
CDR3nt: TGTGCCAGCAGCCCCCTGGCCGGGATGGCCTACGAGCAGTACTTC
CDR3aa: CASSPLAGMAYEQYF

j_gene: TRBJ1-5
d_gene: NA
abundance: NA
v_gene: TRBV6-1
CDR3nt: TGTGCCAGCGATAAACTCCCCGGCGGGCAGCCCCAGCATTTT
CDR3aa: CASDKLPGGQPQHF

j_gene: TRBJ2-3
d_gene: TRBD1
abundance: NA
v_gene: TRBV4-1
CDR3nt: TGCGCCAGCAGCCTCCAGGGGGCGAGCACAGATACGCAGTATTTT
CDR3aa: CASSLQGASTDTQYF

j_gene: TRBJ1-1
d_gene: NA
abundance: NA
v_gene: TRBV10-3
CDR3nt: TGTGCCATCGGACCGGGGACCATGAACACTGAAGCTTTCTTT
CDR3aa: CAIGPGTMNTEAFF

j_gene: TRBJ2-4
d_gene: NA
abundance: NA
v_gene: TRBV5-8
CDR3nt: TGTGCCAGCAGCCTCATGACCGGGACACAACACCTAGCCAAAAACATTCAGTACTTC
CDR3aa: CASSLMTGTQHLAKNIQYF

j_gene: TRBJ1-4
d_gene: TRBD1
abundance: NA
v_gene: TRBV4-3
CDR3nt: TGCGCCAGCAGCCAAAGACAGGGCGGTGAAAAACTGTTTTTT
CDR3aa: CASSQRQGGEKLFF

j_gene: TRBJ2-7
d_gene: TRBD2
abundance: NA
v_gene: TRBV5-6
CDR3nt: TGTGCCAGCAGCTTCAAGCGGGAGGGCGAGCAGTACTTC
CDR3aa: CASSFKREGEQYF

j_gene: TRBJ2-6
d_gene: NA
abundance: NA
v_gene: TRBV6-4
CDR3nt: TGTGCCAGCAGTGTAGGGGGGGCTGGGGCCAACGTCCTGACTTTC
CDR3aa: CASSVGGAGANVLTF